This T cell receptor beta chain was observed in a study of blood T cell repertoires in COVID-19. The CDR3 runs to 12 residues. Germline lookup yields CDR1 ENHRY and CDR2 SYGVKD. The germline V and J ends were trimmed by 4 bases and 7 bases, with 10 bases remaining between them. TCRdb keeps only in-frame clones here, not all; method: immunoSEQ multiplex PCR. Of about 200,000 clones listed, about four fifths are singletons. Sequencing was performed on peripheral blood. This sequence was found in a woman between 40 and 50 years old with COVID-19, enrolled during active disease. The V and J genes are TRBV10-3 and TRBJ2-5; possibly TRBD2 for D (5 bases). The CDR3 sequence is CAISGERRTQYF. CDR3 bases: TGTGCCATCAGTGGGGAGAGACGGACCCAGTACTTC.